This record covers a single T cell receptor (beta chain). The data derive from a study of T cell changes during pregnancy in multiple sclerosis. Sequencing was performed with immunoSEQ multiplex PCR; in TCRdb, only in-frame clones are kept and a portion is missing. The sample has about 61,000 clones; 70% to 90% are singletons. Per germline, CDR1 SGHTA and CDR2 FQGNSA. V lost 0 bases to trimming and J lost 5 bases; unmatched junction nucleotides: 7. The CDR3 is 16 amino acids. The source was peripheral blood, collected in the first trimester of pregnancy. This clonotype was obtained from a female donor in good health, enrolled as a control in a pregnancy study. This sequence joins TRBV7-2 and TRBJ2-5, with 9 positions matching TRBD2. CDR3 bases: TGTGCCAGCAGCTTAGCTAGCGGGGGCCCTCGGGAGACCCAGTACTTC. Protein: CASSLASGGPRETQYF. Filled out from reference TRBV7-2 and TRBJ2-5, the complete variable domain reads GAGVSQSPSNKVTEKGKDVELRCDPISGHTALYWYRQSLGQGLEFLIYFQGNSAPDKSGLPSDRFSAERTGGSVSTLTIQRTQQEDSAVYLCASSLASGGPRETQYFGPGTRLLVL.